This T cell receptor beta chain stems from a study of blood T cells in healthy people across ages. The germline V gene encodes CDR1 SGHTA and CDR2 FQGNSA. CDR3 length: 14 residues. V was trimmed by 7 bases and J by 6 bases, leaving 19 bases between them. A second PCR of 7 to 11 cycles used a sample-barcoded 5' primer and a J-beta primer mix. MiXCR, run by TCRdb on the 5' RACE reads, gives a single entry per CDR3 protein. The sample lists approximately 670,000 distinct CDR3 sequences; around 41% were seen once. The receptor was isolated from an elderly man in good health. The chain combines TRBV7-2 with TRBJ2-7, with D possibly matching TRBD1 (5 bases). The sequencing input was blood. For the CDR3, the DNA is TGTGCCAGCACCTATAAAGGGGTGACCTGCGAGCAGTACTTC. It codes for CASTYKGVTCEQYF.